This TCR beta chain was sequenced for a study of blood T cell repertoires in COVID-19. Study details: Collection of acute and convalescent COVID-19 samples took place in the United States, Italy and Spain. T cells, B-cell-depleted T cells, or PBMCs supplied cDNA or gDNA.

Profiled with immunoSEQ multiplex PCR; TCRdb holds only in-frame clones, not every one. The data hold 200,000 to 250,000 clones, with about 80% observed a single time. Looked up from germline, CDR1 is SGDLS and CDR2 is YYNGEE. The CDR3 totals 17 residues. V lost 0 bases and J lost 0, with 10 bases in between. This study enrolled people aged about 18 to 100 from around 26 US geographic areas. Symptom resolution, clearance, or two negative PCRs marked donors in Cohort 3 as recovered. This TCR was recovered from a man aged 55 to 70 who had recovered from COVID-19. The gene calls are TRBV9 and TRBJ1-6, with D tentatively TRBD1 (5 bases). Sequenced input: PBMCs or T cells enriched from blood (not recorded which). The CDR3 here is CASSVGQLYSYNSPLHF. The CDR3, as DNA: TGTGCCAGCAGCGTAGGACAGCTCTACTCCTATAATTCACCCCTCCACTTT.